Listed here are 29 T cell receptor beta chains from one sample, sequenced in a study of blood T cell repertoires in COVID-19. Produced via immunoSEQ multiplex PCR; TCRdb's table is partial and in-frame only. Of about 130,000 clones listed, approximately 83% are singletons. What was sequenced was peripheral blood. These receptor sequences come from a man aged 40-55 years with active or convalescent COVID-19.

The J gene is TRBJ2-2, the V gene TRBV27; 12 bases are shared with TRBD2. The CDR3 totals 16 residues. The J segment lost 6 bases and the V segment lost 5 bases, leaving 7 bases of the junction unmatched. CDR1 and CDR2 (germline): MNHEY, SMNVEV (reference sequence). Here the CDR3 reads CASSTGLAGPSGELFF. The CDR3 bases are TGTGCCAGCAGTACGGGACTAGCGGGTCCGTCCGGGGAGCTGTTTTTT.

With respect to this clone: At the DNA level, this CDR3 is encoded by other sequences in the same sample as well. This rearrangement joins TRBV14 to TRBJ2-7; D might be TRBD1 (5 bases). This CDR3 has 12 residues. V shed 2 bases and J shed 4 bases, with 6 bases lying between them. The germline V gene encodes CDR1 SGHDN and CDR2 FVKESK. CDR3 DNA sequence: TGTGCCAGCAGCCAATCAGGGTACGAGCAGTACTTC. It translates to CASSQSGYEQYF.

Of note for this clone: This sample also contains other DNA sequences that code for the same CDR3. This chain uses TRBV18 with TRBJ1-2, with D unclear. The CDR3 runs 14 residues. Germline V lookup: CDR1 KGHSH, CDR2 LQKENI. The V gene lost 6 bases and the J gene lost 2 bases, with 13 bases spanning the gap. Here the CDR3 reads CASSEEGGNYGYTF. The CDR3 DNA reads as TGTGCCAGCTCGGAAGAGGGAGGGAACTATGGCTACACCTTC. Full variable domain (rest looked up from reference TRBV18 and TRBJ1-2): NAGVMQNPRHLVRRRGQEARLRCSPMKGHSHVYWYRQLPEEGLKFMVYLQKENIIDESGMPKERFSAEFPKEGPSILRIQQVVRGDSAAYFCASSEEGGNYGYTFGSGTRLTVV.

The chain carries TRBV12-2 and TRBJ2-7; the table names TRBD1, a call not compared with the DNA. TRBV12-2 is given as a pseudogene. The CDR3 consists of 15 residues. The CDR3 nucleotides read TGTGCAAGTCGCCCTCAATCTACAGGGCGGCGCGAGCAGTACTTC. Translating gives CASRPQSTGRREQYF.

The V gene is TRBV2, the J gene TRBJ2-3; 12 bases align to TRBD1. The CDR3 contains 14 residues. V lost 10 bases and J lost 6; bases outside the gene matches: 8. The germline V gene encodes CDR1 SNHLY and CDR2 FYNNEI. The CDR3 region has the DNA TGTGCCAATTCGGGACAGGGGGCGCCCGATACGCAGTATTTT. Residues: CANSGQGAPDTQYF. The full variable domain, rest sourced from reference TRBV2 and TRBJ2-3, is EPEVTQTPSHQVTQMGQEVILRCVPISNHLYFYWYRQILGQKVEFLVSFYNNEISEKSEIFDDQFSVERPDGSNFTLKIRSTKLEDSAMYFCANSGQGAPDTQYFGPGTRLTVL.

The chain employs TRBV12-3 or TRBV12-4 and TRBJ2-7; 8 bases align to TRBD2. CDR3 length: 13 residues. V was pared by 6 bases and J by 2 bases, with 3 bases of the junction left unmatched. CDR3: CASSHSGAYEQYF. The CDR3 coding sequence is TGTGCCAGCAGCCATAGCGGGGCCTACGAGCAGTACTTC.

The CDR3 sequence is CASRNRGRYEQYF. CDR3 DNA: TGTGCCAGCAGAAACAGGGGTCGTTACGAGCAGTACTTC. The J gene is TRBJ2-7, the V gene TRBV27; 7 nucleotides line up with TRBD1. CDR3 length equals 13 residues. The V and J ends lost 6 bases and 4 bases, in that order; junction bases with no gene match: 6. Germline-derived CDR1 and CDR2 are MNHEY and SMNVEV (reference sequence).

The chain carries TRBV3-1 (or the pseudogene TRBV3-2) and TRBJ1-3; no clear D gene. Germline assignment: CDR1 LGHDT and CDR2 YNNKEL (reference sequence). Trimming took off 2 bases at V and 4 bases at J, with 9 bases between the two ends. This CDR3 comprises 14 residues. The CDR3 protein is CASSQKKTGNTIYF. As DNA, the CDR3 is TGTGCCAGCAGCCAAAAAAAAACAGGAAACACCATATATTTT.

The chain links TRBV6-5 to TRBJ1-3, with D possibly being TRBD1 (5 bases). Germline-derived CDR1 and CDR2 are MNHEY and SVGAGI. The CDR3 sequence is 14 residues long. The germline V and J ends were trimmed by 6 bases and 4 bases, with 13 bases remaining between them. For the CDR3, the DNA is TGTGCCAGCAGCCCCAGCCGGGGGGGAAACACCATATATTTT. Translating it yields CASSPSRGGNTIYF.

This chain joins TRBV19 and TRBJ2-3, with 7 bases fitting TRBD2. The CDR3 contains 15 residues. V lost 6 bases to trimming and J lost 3 bases; unmatched junction nucleotides: 9. CDR1 is LNHDA and CDR2 is SQIVND in the germline V gene (reference sequence). As DNA, the CDR3 is TGTGCCAGTAGCTCCATTGGAGCGGGAACAGATACGCAGTATTTT. Translated: CASSSIGAGTDTQYF. Full variable domain (remainder filled in from reference TRBV19 and TRBJ2-3): DGGITQSPKYLFRKEGQNVTLSCEQNLNHDAMYWYRQDPGQGLRLIYYSQIVNDFQKGDIAEGYSVSREKKESFPLTVTSAQKNPTAFYLCASSSIGAGTDTQYFGPGTRLTVL.

The chain is built from TRBV12-5 and TRBJ2-5; 7 bases align to TRBD1. Germline values: CDR1 LGHNT, CDR2 FRNRAP. The trim removed 4 bases at V and 4 bases at J, leaving 12 bases unmatched. CDR3 length: 16 residues. The CDR3 nucleotides read TGTGCTAGTGGTTCGGGACAGCAGTCTTCCCGAGAGACCCAGTACTTC. It specifies CASGSGQQSSRETQYF. Drawing the rest from reference TRBV12-5 and TRBJ2-5, the complete variable domain is DARVTQTPRHKVTEMGQEVTMRCQPILGHNTVFWYRQTMMQGLELLAYFRNRAPLDDSGMPKDRFSAEMPDATLATLKIQPSEPRDSAVYFCASGSGQQSSRETQYFGPGTRLLVL.

The chain carries TRBV5-8 and TRBJ2-7; possible D gene TRBD1, 6 bases. The CDR3 spans 14 residues. Germline V gene data show CDR1 as SGHTS and CDR2 as YDEGEE. Trimming took off 5 bases at V and 0 bases at J, with 12 bases between the two ends. The CDR3 region has the DNA TGTGCCAGCAGGATGGCACAGGGCTCCTACGAGCAGTACTTC. This encodes CASRMAQGSYEQYF.

This rearrangement joins TRBV30 to TRBJ2-7, with 8 bases matching TRBD1. In germline, CDR1 is GTSNPN, CDR2 SVGIG (reference sequence). V lost 2 bases and J lost 2; bases outside the gene matches: 5. This CDR3 has 14 residues. CDR3 protein: CAWSISGGPYEQYF. The CDR3 DNA reads as TGTGCCTGGAGTATATCAGGGGGCCCCTACGAGCAGTACTTC.

This clone was seen a handful of times. The chain joins TRBV5-4 to TRBJ2-2, with D perhaps matching TRBD1 (5 bases). Germline V gives CDR1 SGHNT, CDR2 YYREEE (reference sequence). CDR3 length: 15 amino acids. V lost 0 bases to trimming and J lost 2 bases, with 8 bases between them. CDR3 protein: CASSLDQGNTGELFF. The CDR3 nucleotides are TGTGCCAGCAGCTTGGACCAGGGAAACACCGGGGAGCTGTTTTTT.

The J gene is TRBJ2-7, the V gene TRBV18; D possibly corresponds to TRBD2 (6 bases). The V gene lost 4 bases and the J gene lost 4 bases, with 14 bases spanning the gap. This CDR3 has 14 residues. Germline CDR1 is KGHSH and CDR2 is LQKENI. The CDR3, as DNA: TGTGCCAGCTCACTTGGGGTGGAGGGGTACGAGCAGTACTTC. Protein sequence: CASSLGVEGYEQYF.

The chain uses TRBV29-1 and TRBJ1-3, with TRBD1 as a possible D gene (6 bases). With 7 bases removed from V and 6 bases from J, the gap between germline ends came to 16 bases. Germline assignment: CDR1 SQVTM and CDR2 ANQGSEA. CDR3 length: 13 amino acids. The CDR3 DNA follows: TGCAGCGCCGTAACAGGGTTTGCAAACACCATATATTTT. Translation: CSAVTGFANTIYF. The full variable domain, completed using reference TRBV29-1 and TRBJ1-3, is SAVISQKPSRDICQRGTSLTIQCQVDSQVTMMFWYRQQPGQSLTLIATANQGSEATYESGFVIDKFPISRPNLTFSTLTVSNMSPEDSSIYLCSAVTGFANTIYFGEGSWLTVV.

This clone was detected once. The rearrangement joins TRBV14 to TRBJ2-1; 7 nucleotides match TRBD2. This CDR3 is 16 amino acids long. V lost 4 bases, J lost 5 bases, and 11 bases stayed unmatched. From germline, CDR1 is SGHDN and CDR2 FVKESK. CDR3 sequence (DNA): TGTGCCAGCAGCCGAGCAAGCGGGGTAGGGCACAATGAGCAGTTCTTC. Its protein is CASSRASGVGHNEQFF.

The chain employs TRBV6-5 and TRBJ2-3, with 8 bases fitting TRBD1. Per the germline V gene, CDR1 is MNHEY and CDR2 is SVGAGI. This CDR3 spans 13 amino acids. The junction had 9 bases not matched to a gene; V was cut back by 11 bases and J by 5 bases. CDR3: CAYRTGWEDTQYF. The DNA of the CDR3 is TGTGCCTACCGGACAGGGTGGGAAGATACGCAGTATTTT.

The chain is built from TRBV4-2 and TRBJ2-3; 9 positions agree with TRBD1. The CDR3 covers 16 residues. J gave up 3 bases and V 0 bases, and 4 bases lay outside the gene matches. CDR1 is LGHNA and CDR2 is YNFKEQ in the germline V gene. The CDR3 here is CASSQDLGQGTDTQYF. The CDR3 coding sequence is TGTGCCAGCAGCCAAGATCTCGGACAGGGGACAGATACGCAGTATTTT.

CDR3 in DNA: TGTGCCAGCAGTGAACTAGCGGGGGCCACCGGGGAGCTGTTTTTT. Its translation: CASSELAGATGELFF. The rearrangement links TRBV6-1 to TRBJ2-2; 10 bases agree with TRBD2. This CDR3 contains 15 residues. V lost 2 bases and J lost 4; bases outside the gene matches: 1. Looked up from germline, CDR1 is MNHNS and CDR2 is SASEGT.

The rearrangement joins TRBV2 to TRBJ1-3, with D possibly TRBD1 on 6 matching bases. This CDR3 has 16 amino acids. V gave up 5 bases and J gave up 0 bases, with 14 bases separating them. In germline, CDR1 is SNHLY, CDR2 FYNNEI. The chain's CDR3 is CASSFATGSSGNTIYF. The CDR3 region has the DNA TGTGCCAGCAGTTTCGCGACAGGTAGCTCTGGAAACACCATATATTTT.

This clone was picked up one time. Its ends do not fully match the called genes, so a read error is possible. The J gene is TRBJ2-6, the V gene TRBV15; 7 bases are shared with TRBD1. Germline values: CDR1 LNHNV, CDR2 YYDKDF (reference sequence). This CDR3 is 17 amino acids long. In nucleotides, the CDR3 is TGTGCCACCAGCAGAGGGGACAGCCTCTCTGGGGCCAACGTCCCGACTTTC. It specifies CATSRGDSLSGANVPTF.

The rearrangement uses TRBV6-6 and TRBJ2-1, with TRBD2 matching 9 bases. The J segment lost 2 bases and the V segment lost 6 bases, leaving 8 bases of the junction unmatched. Looked up from germline, CDR1 is MNHNY and CDR2 is SVGAGI (reference sequence). The CDR3 is 16 residues long. This chain's CDR3 is CASSGRLAAAYNEQFF. CDR3 DNA: TGTGCCAGCAGCGGAAGACTAGCGGCCGCCTACAATGAGCAGTTCTTC.

This clone was seen only once. The genes are TRBV19 and TRBJ1-2; D is unclear. V was cut by 0 bases and J by 4 bases, with 9 bases left in between. Germline lookup yields CDR1 LNHDA and CDR2 SQIVND (reference sequence). The CDR3 sequence is 14 residues long. This chain's CDR3 is CASSIDGRPYGYTF. In nucleotides, the CDR3 is TGTGCCAGTAGTATAGACGGTCGCCCCTATGGCTACACCTTC.

The chain joins TRBV27 to TRBJ1-1, with 9 bases fitting TRBD1. Unmatched junction bases numbered 8, after V lost 5 bases and J lost 1 base. The CDR3 contains 16 residues. The germline gives CDR1 MNHEY, CDR2 SMNVEV (reference sequence). The CDR3 region has the DNA TGTGCCAGCAGTGTAGGGACAGGGATGGGGAACACTGAAGCTTTCTTT. Translated: CASSVGTGMGNTEAFF.

This chain connects TRBV4-1 to TRBJ2-3; possibly TRBD2 for D (5 bases). This CDR3 has 16 amino acids. Germline V gives CDR1 MGHRA, CDR2 YSYEKL. The V and J ends lost 1 base and 2 bases respectively, with 13 bases between them. The CDR3 bases are TGCGCCAGCAGCCAAGCTGGGTCACTAGACACAGATACGCAGTATTTT. Translating it yields CASSQAGSLDTDTQYF.

The chain couples TRBV18 to TRBJ1-2; a possible D gene is TRBD1 (5 bases). The V end lost 3 bases, the J end lost 4 bases, and 15 bases lay between the germline ends. Germline lookup yields CDR1 KGHSH and CDR2 LQKENI. This CDR3 is 15 amino acids long. The CDR3 DNA reads as TGTGCCAGCTCACCTTCGGCAGGGTGGGGCTATGGCTACACCTTC. Encoded protein: CASSPSAGWGYGYTF.

This chain uses TRBV7-3 with TRBJ1-5; possible D gene TRBD1, 6 bases. Looked up from germline, CDR1 is SGHTA and CDR2 is FQGTGA. This CDR3 spans 16 amino acids. V was pared by 5 bases and J by 6 bases, with 20 bases between. Written as DNA, the CDR3 is TGTGCCAGCAGCCCTCAGGGACAAAAGGTGGGTCAGCCCCAGCATTTT. Its protein is CASSPQGQKVGQPQHF. Filled out from reference TRBV7-3 and TRBJ1-5, the complete variable domain reads GAGVSQTPSNKVTEKGKYVELRCDPISGHTALYWYRQSLGQGPEFLIYFQGTGAADDSGLPNDRFFAVRPEGSVSTLKIQRTERGDSAVYLCASSPQGQKVGQPQHFGDGTRLSIL.

The rearrangement links TRBV4-2 to TRBJ1-1; D perhaps matches TRBD1 (5 bases). CDR3 length: 17 residues. CDR1 and CDR2 from the germline V gene are LGHNA and YNFKEQ. V was clipped by 1 base and J by 5 bases, with 20 bases between them. The CDR3 is CASSQVGISTGGTEAFF. The CDR3 DNA reads TGTGCCAGCAGCCAAGTAGGGATTTCCACCGGGGGAACTGAAGCTTTCTTT.